This T cell receptor (beta chain) was recorded in a study of Ad26.COV2.S vaccination and SARS-CoV-2 variants. Measured with immunoSEQ multiplex PCR; TCRdb has only the in-frame clones, and not every one. Altogether about 350,000 clones are present, approximately 90% being singletons, with the ten largest covering about 5%. CDR3 length equals 16 residues. Losses at the gene ends were 4 bases for V and 2 bases for J; bases not matched to a gene: 11. The germline V gene encodes CDR1 SGHAT and CDR2 FQNNGV. This clone appeared once. The treatment is: about 20 received Ad26.COV2.S at low or high dose, single or two shots; about five received placebo; per-sample allocation not given. Samples were taken on day 63 after the first vaccine or placebo injection.

The sequences come from peripheral blood, collected in a trial of Ad26.COV2.S vaccine versus placebo. This TCR came from a person aged 18-60 years who received the Ad26.COV2.S COVID-19 vaccine or a placebo. This chain connects TRBV11-2 to TRBJ2-7; 7 positions agree with TRBD1. CDR3 DNA: TGTGCCAGCAGCTCGTACCCCGGGACAGATACCTACGAGCAGTACTTC. Its translation: CASSSYPGTDTYEQYF. Together with reference TRBV11-2 and TRBJ2-7, the CDR3 gives the full variable domain: EAGVAQSPRYKIIEKRQSVAFWCNPISGHATLYWYQQILGQGPKLLIQFQNNGVVDDSQLPKDRFSAERLKGVDSTLKIQPAKLEDSAVYLCASSSYPGTDTYEQYFGPGTRLTVT.